This TCR beta chain originates from a study of cytomegalovirus exposure and HLA in healthy donors. Across the study: An analysis done earlier identified fewer than 140 million unique TCR beta sequences from approximately 170 million T cells. Study-wide points: Most subjects' HLA-A and HLA-B alleles were reportedly predicted from TCR beta sequences.

Turning to this clone: The antigen is not known.

The PCR made use of 60 Vbeta and 13 Jbeta primers. Measured with immunoSEQ multiplex PCR; TCRdb has only the in-frame clones, and not every one. The sample lists around 160,000 clones, roughly 80% seen once, with more than 1.3% in the top ten. Donors in the study were healthy people who gave bone marrow. Germline V gene data show CDR1 as LNHDA and CDR2 as SQIVND (reference sequence). The CDR3 has 17 residues. V trimming: 4 bases; J trimming: 2 bases; junction bases outside the gene matches: 8. The chain couples TRBV19 to TRBJ2-4, with 10 bases fitting TRBD2. Sequencing input: PBMCs. The source is a male donor in good health and CMV-seronegative. CDR3 sequence: CASSRSGGAGSKNIQYF. The CDR3, as DNA: TGTGCCAGTAGTAGGAGCGGGGGGGCCGGTTCCAAAAACATTCAGTACTTC.